What follows describes a single T cell receptor (beta chain). These data belong to a study of OX40 agonist ivuxolimab in advanced cancers. Germline V gives CDR1 SGHNT, CDR2 YENEEA. The CDR3 consists of 15 residues. With 5 bases removed from V and 6 bases from J, the gap between germline ends came to 16 bases. Clones were sequenced by immunoSEQ multiplex PCR, and TCRdb holds only the in-frame ones, with some missing. The data contain around 80,000 clones, 80% to 95% of them singletons. The TCR sequence derives from an adult with an advanced solid tumor such as melanoma, head and neck, liver or kidney cancer. The genes are TRBV11-3 and TRBJ2-2; no clear D gene. Sample: CD4+ or CD8+ T cells sorted from blood, taken in a trial of the OX40 agonist ivuxolimab. The CDR3 is CASSLTGLGAGELFF. The DNA for the CDR3 is TGTGCCAGCAGCCTTACGGGCCTAGGTGCCGGGGAGCTGTTTTTT.